Sequencing of this T cell receptor (beta chain) was carried out in a study of cytomegalovirus exposure and HLA in healthy donors. Whole-study findings and limits: The classifier, whose performance was assessed in both the original and validation cohorts, reportedly diagnosed cytomegalovirus status with high specificity and sensitivity. In an earlier analysis, about 90% or about 30%: the productive usage of most TCR beta V segments. Using a false discovery rate of 0.05, a later analysis showed that 16,951 TCR beta sequences were associated with HLA alleles. A later analysis by the authors found several of the most significant clusters apparently linked to common viral pathogens.

Germline V gene sequence: CDR1 GTSNPN, CDR2 SVGIG (reference sequence). This CDR3 has 13 residues. The V gene lost 2 bases and the J gene lost 1 base, with 8 bases spanning the gap. To note about this clone: Its antigen is undetermined.

The PCR was carried out with 60 Vbeta primers and 13 Jbeta primers. The method was immunoSEQ multiplex PCR; TCRdb's version includes in-frame clones alone and lacks a portion of them. The sample shows about 98,000 clones, approximately 74% of them seen only once. V and J are TRBV30 and TRBJ1-1; D remains ambiguous. Specimen: PBMCs. This receptor was obtained from a male donor in good health and CMV-seronegative. The CDR3 region is CAWSLSRNTEAFF. The CDR3 region has the DNA TGTGCCTGGAGTCTATCAAGGAACACTGAAGCTTTCTTT.